What follows are 21 T cell receptor beta chains derived from one specimen sequenced in a study of blood T cells in healthy people across ages. A J-beta primer mix and a sample-barcoded 5' primer were used in a second PCR of about 7 to 12 cycles. TCRdb re-called the 5' RACE reads with MiXCR, one entry per CDR3 protein. The sample has some 900,000 distinct CDR3 sequences; roughly 52% are singletons. Sequencing was carried out using blood. These receptors were taken from a young man in good health.

The chain uses TRBV20-1 and TRBJ2-7; the match to TRBD1 covers 8 bases. CDR1 is DFQATT, CDR2 SNEGSKA, per germline (reference sequence). The CDR3 is 11 residues long. V lost 4 bases to trimming and J lost 6 bases; unmatched junction nucleotides: 2. DNA of the CDR3: TGCAGTGCTACCCAGGGGGCCGAGCAGTACTTC. Protein product: CSATQGAEQYF.

The chain joins TRBV12-5 to TRBJ2-1, with TRBD1 matching 8 bases. CDR1 and CDR2 (germline): LGHNT, FRNRAP. The CDR3 runs to 13 residues. V shed 5 bases, J shed 6 bases, and the junction held 3 bases outside the gene matches. The CDR3 coding sequence is TGTGCTAGTGGTCCGGGGACAGGCAATGAGCAGTTCTTC. Encoded protein: CASGPGTGNEQFF.

In this sample, this clonotype turned up a few times. The chain links TRBV3-1 to TRBJ2-3; 8 bases map to TRBD2. Germline V gives CDR1 LGHDT, CDR2 YNNKEL (reference sequence). V gave up 0 bases and J gave up 2 bases; unmatched junction bases: 10. The CDR3 covers 18 residues. CDR3 loop: CASSQDLVGGGLTDTQYF. CDR3 nucleotide sequence: TGTGCCAGCAGCCAAGATCTTGTCGGGGGGGGGCTCACAGATACGCAGTATTTT.

This clonotype has just a few counts. J is TRBJ2-1 and V is TRBV2; 13 bases fit TRBD2. V lost 5 bases to trimming and J lost 8 bases; unmatched junction nucleotides: 6. The CDR3 length is 15 residues. The germline V gene encodes CDR1 SNHLY and CDR2 FYNNEI. CDR3 bases: TGTGCCAGCAGTCCCGGGACTAGCGGGGTCCATGAGCAGTTCTTC. It yields the protein CASSPGTSGVHEQFF.

There are a few counts of this clonotype. The V call is TRBV11-3, the J call TRBJ2-7, with 8 bases matching TRBD2. With V trimmed by 1 base and J by 7 bases, 9 bases remained unmatched. CDR3 length: 15 residues. The germline V gene encodes CDR1 SGHNT and CDR2 YENEEA. CDR3 region: CASSLAGGPYNEQYF. In DNA, the CDR3 is TGTGCCAGCAGCTTAGCGGGGGGGCCTTACAATGAGCAGTACTTC.

This chain links TRBV14 with TRBJ1-1, with D possibly TRBD1 on 6 matching bases. This CDR3 has 15 amino acids. V lost 0 bases and J lost 10, with 18 bases in between. Germline CDR1 SGHDN, CDR2 FVKESK. CDR3: CASSQDRGGANRAFF. The CDR3 DNA follows: TGTGCCAGCAGCCAAGATCGGGGGGGCGCTAACCGAGCTTTCTTT.

This rearrangement joins TRBV7-9 to TRBJ1-2; D is possibly TRBD1 (5 bases). The CDR3 totals 13 residues. Germline CDR1 and CDR2: SEHNR and FQNEAQ (reference sequence). V gave up 3 bases and J gave up 5 bases, with 10 bases separating them. CDR3 sequence reads: CASSFGTMYGYTF. The CDR3 DNA follows: TGTGCCAGCAGCTTCGGGACGATGTATGGCTACACCTTC.

The chain is built from TRBV7-3 and TRBJ2-3; TRBD2 matches at 8 bases. There are 15 residues in the CDR3. V gave up 8 bases and J gave up 2 bases; unmatched junction bases: 9. Per germline, CDR1 SGHTA and CDR2 FQGTGA. The CDR3 DNA is TGTGCCAGCGTCATGACGGGGGGGCCCACAGATACGCAGTATTTT. Translating gives CASVMTGGPTDTQYF.

This chain joins TRBV20-1 and TRBJ2-1, with 8 nucleotides matching TRBD2. The CDR3 spans 14 residues. The V and J ends lost 3 bases and 4 bases, in that order; junction bases with no gene match: 5. CDR1 and CDR2 (germline): DFQATT, SNEGSKA (reference sequence). The CDR3 is CSARGRGEYNEQFF. The CDR3 bases are TGCAGTGCTAGGGGGCGGGGGGAGTACAATGAGCAGTTCTTC.

The chain links TRBV9 to TRBJ1-1, with D tentatively TRBD1 (5 bases). Germline loops: CDR1 SGDLS, CDR2 YYNGEE. The V end was cut by 0 bases, the J end by 10 bases, with 13 bases between. The CDR3 length is 13 residues. This CDR3 is CASSVGDLRGAFF. CDR3 nucleotides: TGTGCCAGCAGCGTAGGGGACCTAAGAGGAGCTTTCTTT. The full variable domain, with the rest looked up from reference TRBV9 and TRBJ1-1, is DSGVTQTPKHLITATGQRVTLRCSPRSGDLSVYWYQQSLDQGLQFLIQYYNGEERAKGNILERFSAQQFPDLHSELNLSSLELGDSALYFCASSVGDLRGAFFGQGTRLTVV.

Comment on this clonotype: A read error may be the cause here, since a much bigger clone is one base away. The CDR3 end shows no conserved phenylalanine or tryptophan, and so a read error is likely. V is TRBV7-2 and J is TRBJ2-5; D tentatively reads TRBD1 or TRBD2 (5 bases each). This CDR3 is 14 amino acids long. Germline lookup yields CDR1 SGHTA and CDR2 FQGNSA. The ends were cut back, 1 base at V and 6 bases at J, with 12 bases in the middle. This chain's CDR3 is CASSLDAGTKTQYS. The CDR3 DNA sequence: TGTGCCAGCAGCTTAGATGCAGGGACGAAGACCCAGTACTCC.

Here the CDR3 DNA reads TGCGCCAGCAGCCAAGAAGCAGGGGCCTTAAGCGAGCAGTACTTC. Translating it yields CASSQEAGALSEQYF. The genes are TRBV4-1 and TRBJ2-5; TRBD1 might be the D (6 bases). The better agreement between TRBJ2-7 and the DNA end casts doubt on the J call. From germline, CDR1 is MGHRA and CDR2 YSYEKL. This CDR3 is 15 amino acids long.

This chain connects TRBV6-1 to TRBJ2-5; D is possibly TRBD1 (6 bases). Germline CDR1 is MNHNS and CDR2 is SASEGT. Trimming cost V 4 bases and J 0 bases, with 15 bases left between them. This CDR3 is 16 amino acids long. The CDR3 protein is CASSATYQGYQETQYF. DNA for the CDR3: TGTGCCAGCAGTGCTACATACCAGGGGTACCAAGAGACCCAGTACTTC.

This clonotype showed up many times. V usage is TRBV5-1 and J usage is TRBJ1-2, with 7 positions matching TRBD1. Per the germline V gene, CDR1 is SGHRS and CDR2 is YFSETQ. The trim removed 2 bases at V and 3 bases at J, leaving 4 bases unmatched. This CDR3 is 14 amino acids long. In DNA, the CDR3 is TGCGCCAGCAGCTTAGGGGGCGTTGACTATGGCTACACCTTC. This translates into CASSLGGVDYGYTF.

The genes are TRBV4-1 and TRBJ1-1, with D unclear. The germline gives CDR1 MGHRA, CDR2 YSYEKL. The CDR3 is made up of 17 amino acids. V lost 0 bases to trimming and J lost 0 bases, with 14 bases between them. The CDR3 DNA sequence: TGCGCCAGCAGCCAAGAGCCCGGACGGACGATGAACACTGAAGCTTTCTTT. This gives the protein CASSQEPGRTMNTEAFF.

This clonotype was seen at least ten times. The rearrangement links TRBV11-2 to TRBJ2-1; tentative D call: TRBD2 (6 bases). Germline V gene lookup returns CDR1 SGHAT and CDR2 FQNNGV. The CDR3 totals 16 residues. V was pared by 7 bases and J by 1 base, with 17 bases between. In DNA form, the CDR3 reads TGTGCCAGCACGCGGGGTGGGACCGGGTCCTACAATGAGCAGTTCTTC. It is translated as CASTRGGTGSYNEQFF.

CDR3 sequence reads: CASSVGSGRNTEAFF. The CDR3 bases are TGTGCCAGCAGCGTAGGGAGCGGGAGGAACACTGAAGCTTTCTTT. The genes are TRBV9 and TRBJ1-1; D remains ambiguous. Germline V gene sequence: CDR1 SGDLS, CDR2 YYNGEE. Deletions cut 0 bases from V and 1 base from J, with 10 bases between. The CDR3 is 15 amino acids.

This chain uses TRBV11-1 with TRBJ1-1; TRBD1 matches 9 bases. Unmatched junction bases numbered 9, after V lost 6 bases and J lost 4 bases. CDR1 is SGHAT, CDR2 FQDESV, per germline (reference sequence). The CDR3 has 15 amino acids. Here the CDR3 reads CASRRDRVEGTEAFF. In DNA, the CDR3 is TGTGCCAGCAGGCGGGACAGGGTGGAAGGCACTGAAGCTTTCTTT. The full variable domain, with the rest looked up from reference TRBV11-1 and TRBJ1-1, is EAEVAQSPRYKITEKSQAVAFWCDPISGHATLYWYRQILGQGPELLVQFQDESVVDDSQLPKDRFSAERLKGVDSTLKIQPAELGDSAMYLCASRRDRVEGTEAFFGQGTRLTVV.

The sample holds one count of this clonotype. The J gene is TRBJ1-5, the V gene TRBV28; D perhaps matches TRBD1 (5 bases). Germline values: CDR1 MDHEN, CDR2 SYDVKM. The CDR3 has 15 residues. V lost 5 bases and J lost 5, with 16 bases in between. CDR3 coding DNA: TGTGCCAGCAGTGAGGGGTACAGCCGGGATCAGCCCCAGCATTTT. Encoded protein: CASSEGYSRDQPQHF.

V is TRBV4-3 and J is TRBJ2-1; D remains unclear. V was shortened by 0 bases and J by 6 bases, with 12 bases between the two germline ends. Germline CDR1 is LGHNA and CDR2 is YSLEER. This CDR3 is built from 15 residues. The CDR3 coding sequence is TGCGCCAGCAGCCAAGATAGTAGACCACTCAATGAGCAGTTCTTC. As protein: CASSQDSRPLNEQFF.

This chain connects TRBV12-3 or TRBV12-4 to TRBJ1-5; D is perhaps TRBD1 (6 bases). CDR3 length equals 13 residues. V lost 8 bases and J lost 1, with 9 bases in between. The CDR3 sequence is CASVGQSNQPQHF. In DNA, the CDR3 is TGTGCCAGCGTTGGACAGAGCAATCAGCCCCAGCATTTT.